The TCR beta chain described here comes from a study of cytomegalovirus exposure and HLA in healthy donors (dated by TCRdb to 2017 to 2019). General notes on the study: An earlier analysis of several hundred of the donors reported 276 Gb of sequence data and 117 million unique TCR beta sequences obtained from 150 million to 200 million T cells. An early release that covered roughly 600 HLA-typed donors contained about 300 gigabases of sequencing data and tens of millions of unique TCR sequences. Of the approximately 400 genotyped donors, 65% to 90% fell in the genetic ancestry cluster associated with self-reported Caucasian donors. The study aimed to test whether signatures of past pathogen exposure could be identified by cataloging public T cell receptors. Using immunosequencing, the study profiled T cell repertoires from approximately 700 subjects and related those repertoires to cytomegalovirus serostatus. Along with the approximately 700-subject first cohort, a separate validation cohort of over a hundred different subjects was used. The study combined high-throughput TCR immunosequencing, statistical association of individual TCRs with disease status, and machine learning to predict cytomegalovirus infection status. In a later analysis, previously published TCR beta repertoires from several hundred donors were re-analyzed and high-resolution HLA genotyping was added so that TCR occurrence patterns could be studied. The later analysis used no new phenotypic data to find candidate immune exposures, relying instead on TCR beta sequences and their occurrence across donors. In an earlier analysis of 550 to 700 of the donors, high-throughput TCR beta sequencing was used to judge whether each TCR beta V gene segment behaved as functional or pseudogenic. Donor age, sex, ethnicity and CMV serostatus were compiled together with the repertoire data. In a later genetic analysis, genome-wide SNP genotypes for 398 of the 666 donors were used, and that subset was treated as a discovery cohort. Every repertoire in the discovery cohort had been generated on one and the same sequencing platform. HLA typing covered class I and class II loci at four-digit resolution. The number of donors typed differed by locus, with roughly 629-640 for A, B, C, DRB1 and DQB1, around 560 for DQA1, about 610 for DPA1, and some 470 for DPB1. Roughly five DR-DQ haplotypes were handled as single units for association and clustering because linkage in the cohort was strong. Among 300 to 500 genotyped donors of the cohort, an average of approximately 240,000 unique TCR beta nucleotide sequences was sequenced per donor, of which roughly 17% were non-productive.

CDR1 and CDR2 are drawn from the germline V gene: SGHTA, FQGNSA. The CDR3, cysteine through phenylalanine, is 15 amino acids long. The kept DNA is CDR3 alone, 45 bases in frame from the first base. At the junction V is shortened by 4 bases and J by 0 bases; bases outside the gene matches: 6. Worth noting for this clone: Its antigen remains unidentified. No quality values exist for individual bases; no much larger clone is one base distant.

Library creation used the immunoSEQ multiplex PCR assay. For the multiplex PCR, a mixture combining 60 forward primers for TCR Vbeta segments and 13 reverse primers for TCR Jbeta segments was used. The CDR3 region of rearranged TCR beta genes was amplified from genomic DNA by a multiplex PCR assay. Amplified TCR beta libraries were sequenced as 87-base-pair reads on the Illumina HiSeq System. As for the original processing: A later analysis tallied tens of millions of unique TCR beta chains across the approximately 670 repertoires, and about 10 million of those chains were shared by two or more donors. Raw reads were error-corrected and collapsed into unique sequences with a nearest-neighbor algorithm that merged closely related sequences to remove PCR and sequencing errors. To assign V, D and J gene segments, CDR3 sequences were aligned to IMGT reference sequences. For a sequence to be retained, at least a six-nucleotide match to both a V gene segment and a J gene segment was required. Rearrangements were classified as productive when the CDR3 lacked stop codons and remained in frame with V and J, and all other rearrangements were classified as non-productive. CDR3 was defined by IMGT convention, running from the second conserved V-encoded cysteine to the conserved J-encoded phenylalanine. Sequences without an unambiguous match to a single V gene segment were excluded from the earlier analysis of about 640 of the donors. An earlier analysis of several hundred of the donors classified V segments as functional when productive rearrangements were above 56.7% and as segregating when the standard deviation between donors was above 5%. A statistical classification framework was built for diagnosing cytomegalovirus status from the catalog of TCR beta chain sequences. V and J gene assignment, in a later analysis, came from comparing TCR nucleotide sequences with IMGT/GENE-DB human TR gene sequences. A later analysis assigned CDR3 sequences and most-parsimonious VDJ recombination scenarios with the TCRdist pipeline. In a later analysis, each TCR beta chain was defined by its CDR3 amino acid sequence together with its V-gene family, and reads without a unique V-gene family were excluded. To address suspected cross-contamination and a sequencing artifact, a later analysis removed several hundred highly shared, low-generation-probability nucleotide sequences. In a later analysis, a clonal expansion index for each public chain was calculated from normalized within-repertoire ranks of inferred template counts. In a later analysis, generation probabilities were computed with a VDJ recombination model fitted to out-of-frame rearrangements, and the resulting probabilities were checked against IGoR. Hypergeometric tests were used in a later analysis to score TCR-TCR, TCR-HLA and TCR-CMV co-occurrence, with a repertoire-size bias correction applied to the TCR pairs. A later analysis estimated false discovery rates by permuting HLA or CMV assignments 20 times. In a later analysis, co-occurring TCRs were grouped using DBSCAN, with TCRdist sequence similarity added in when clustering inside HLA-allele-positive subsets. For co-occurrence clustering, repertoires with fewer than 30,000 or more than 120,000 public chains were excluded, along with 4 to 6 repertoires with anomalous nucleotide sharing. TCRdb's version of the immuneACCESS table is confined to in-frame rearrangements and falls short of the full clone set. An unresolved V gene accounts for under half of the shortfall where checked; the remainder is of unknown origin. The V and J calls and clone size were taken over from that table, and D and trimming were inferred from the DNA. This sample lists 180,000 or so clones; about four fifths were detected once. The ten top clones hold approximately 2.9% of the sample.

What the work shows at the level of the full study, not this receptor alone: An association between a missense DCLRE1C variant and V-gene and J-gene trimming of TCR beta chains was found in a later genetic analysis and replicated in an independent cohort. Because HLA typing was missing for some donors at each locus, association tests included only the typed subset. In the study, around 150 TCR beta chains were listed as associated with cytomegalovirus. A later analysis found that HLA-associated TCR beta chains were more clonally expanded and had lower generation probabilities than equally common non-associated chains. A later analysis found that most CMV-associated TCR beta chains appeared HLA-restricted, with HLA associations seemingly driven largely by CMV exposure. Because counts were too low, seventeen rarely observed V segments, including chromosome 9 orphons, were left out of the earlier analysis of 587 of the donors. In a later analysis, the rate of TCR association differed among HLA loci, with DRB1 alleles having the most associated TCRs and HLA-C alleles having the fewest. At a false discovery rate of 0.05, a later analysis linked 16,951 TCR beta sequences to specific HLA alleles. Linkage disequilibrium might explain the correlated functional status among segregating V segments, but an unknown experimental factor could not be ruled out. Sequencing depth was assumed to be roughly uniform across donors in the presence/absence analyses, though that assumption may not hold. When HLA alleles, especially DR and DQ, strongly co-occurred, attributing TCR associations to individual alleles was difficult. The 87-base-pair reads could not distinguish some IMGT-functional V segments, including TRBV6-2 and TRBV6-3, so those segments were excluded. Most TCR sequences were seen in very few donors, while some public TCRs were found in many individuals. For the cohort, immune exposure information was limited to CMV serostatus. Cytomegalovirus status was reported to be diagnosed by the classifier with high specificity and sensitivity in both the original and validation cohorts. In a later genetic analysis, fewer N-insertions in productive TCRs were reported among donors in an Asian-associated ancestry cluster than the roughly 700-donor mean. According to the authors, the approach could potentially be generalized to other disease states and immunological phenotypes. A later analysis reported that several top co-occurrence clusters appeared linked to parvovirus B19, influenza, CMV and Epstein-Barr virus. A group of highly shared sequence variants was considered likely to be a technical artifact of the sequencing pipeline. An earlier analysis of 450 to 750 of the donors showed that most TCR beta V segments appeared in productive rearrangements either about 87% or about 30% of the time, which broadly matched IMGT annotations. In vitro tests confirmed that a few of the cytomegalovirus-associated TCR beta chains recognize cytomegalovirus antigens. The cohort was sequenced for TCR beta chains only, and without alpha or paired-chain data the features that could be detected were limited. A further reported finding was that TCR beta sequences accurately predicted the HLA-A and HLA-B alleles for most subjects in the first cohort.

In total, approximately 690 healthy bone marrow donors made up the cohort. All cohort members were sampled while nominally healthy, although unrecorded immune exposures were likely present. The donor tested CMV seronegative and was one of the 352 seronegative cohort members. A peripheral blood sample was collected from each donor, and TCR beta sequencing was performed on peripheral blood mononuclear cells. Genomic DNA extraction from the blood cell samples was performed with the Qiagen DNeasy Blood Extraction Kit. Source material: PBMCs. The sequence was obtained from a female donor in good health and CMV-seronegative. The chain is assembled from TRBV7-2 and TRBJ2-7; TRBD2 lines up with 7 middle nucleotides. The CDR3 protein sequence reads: CASSSSGASSYEQYF. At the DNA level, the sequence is TGTGCCAGCAGCTCAAGCGGGGCCAGCTCCTACGAGCAGTACTTC.